The entry below gives a single TCR beta chain sequence along with its context. Its antigen is currently not known. No per-base quality is available; no much larger clone lies one base away. The data were obtained in a study of cytomegalovirus exposure and HLA in healthy donors (dated by TCRdb to the late 2010s). In terms of the full investigation: An earlier analysis of around 600 of the donors reported 250 to 300 Gb of sequence data and more than 90 million unique TCR beta sequences from about 179 million T cells. The study combined high-throughput TCR immunosequencing, statistical association of individual TCRs with disease status, and machine learning to predict cytomegalovirus infection status. A later genetic analysis took genome-wide SNP genotypes for about 55% of the roughly 670 donors and used that subset as a discovery cohort. The study was designed to test whether signatures of past pathogen exposure could be identified by cataloging public T cell receptors. HLA typing covered class I and class II loci at four-digit resolution. Donor age, sex, ethnicity and CMV serostatus were compiled alongside the repertoire data. In addition to the first cohort of around 670 subjects, a separate validation cohort of approximately 120 different subjects was used. The number of typed donors differed by locus: 629-630 for A, B, C, DRB1 and DQB1; approximately 520 for DQA1; approximately 600 for DPA1; and some 470 for DPB1. Of the roughly 420 genotyped donors, 70% to 90% were placed in the genetic ancestry cluster associated with self-reported Caucasian donors. A later analysis re-examined previously published TCR beta repertoires from around 670 donors and added high-resolution HLA genotyping to investigate patterns of TCR occurrence. All discovery cohort repertoires had been generated using a single sequencing platform. Four or five DR-DQ haplotypes were handled as single units for association and clustering because linkage in the cohort was strong. On average, 235,054 unique TCR beta nucleotide sequences were sequenced per donor among a few hundred genotyped donors of the cohort, with roughly 19% of those sequences being non-productive. The T cell repertoires of roughly 660 subjects were profiled by immunosequencing and related to cytomegalovirus serostatus. Rather than using new phenotypic data, the later analysis identified candidate immune exposures from TCR beta sequences and from how often those sequences occurred across donors. An early release that covered approximately 600 HLA-typed donors contained about 300 gigabases of sequencing data and tens of millions of unique TCR sequences. In an earlier analysis of over 550 of the donors, high-throughput TCR beta sequencing was used to judge whether each TCR beta V gene segment behaved as functional or pseudogenic.

The library was produced with the immunoSEQ multiplex PCR assay. The multiplex PCR relied on a mix of 60 forward primers for TCR Vbeta segments and 13 reverse primers for TCR Jbeta segments. A multiplex PCR assay on genomic DNA amplified the CDR3 region of rearranged TCR beta genes. The Illumina HiSeq System was used to sequence the amplified TCR beta libraries as 87-base-pair reads. Under the source paper's analysis protocol: A later analysis counted tens of millions of unique TCR beta chains across the 600 to 850 repertoires, and roughly 10 million of these chains were shared by at least two donors. A nearest-neighbor algorithm error-corrected the raw reads and collapsed the reads into unique sequences, merging closely related sequences to remove PCR and sequencing errors. To assign V, D and J gene segments, CDR3 sequences were aligned to IMGT reference sequences. For a sequence to be retained, at least a six-nucleotide match to both a V gene segment and a J gene segment was required. Rearrangements were called productive when the CDR3 lacked stop codons and stayed in frame with V and J; all others were non-productive. Following IMGT convention, CDR3 was defined as the stretch from the second conserved V-encoded cysteine to the conserved J-encoded phenylalanine. Sequences without an unambiguous match to a single V gene segment were excluded from the earlier analysis of approximately 600 of the donors. In an earlier analysis of approximately 590 of the donors, a V segment was called functional when productive rearrangements were above 56.7%, and segregating when the standard deviation between donors exceeded 5%. A statistical classification framework was built to diagnose cytomegalovirus status from the catalog of TCR beta chain sequences. In a later analysis, TCR nucleotide sequences were compared against IMGT/GENE-DB human TR gene sequences so that V and J genes could be assigned. A later analysis assigned CDR3 sequences and most-parsimonious VDJ recombination scenarios with the TCRdist pipeline. A later analysis defined each TCR beta chain by its CDR3 amino acid sequence plus V-gene family, and excluded reads lacking a unique V-gene family. As a way to deal with suspected cross-contamination and a sequencing artifact, a later analysis dropped nearly 600 nucleotide sequences that were highly shared and had low generation probability. In a later analysis, a clonal expansion index was calculated for each public chain from normalized within-repertoire ranks of inferred template counts. In a later analysis, generation probabilities were computed with a VDJ recombination model fitted to out-of-frame rearrangements, and the resulting probabilities were checked against IGoR. Hypergeometric tests were used in a later analysis to score TCR-TCR, TCR-HLA and TCR-CMV co-occurrence, with a repertoire-size bias correction applied to the TCR pairs. To estimate false discovery rates, a later analysis permuted the HLA or CMV assignments 20 times. In a later analysis, co-occurring TCRs were grouped using DBSCAN, and TCRdist sequence similarity was added for clustering within HLA-allele-positive subsets. Co-occurrence clustering excluded repertoires with fewer than 30,000 or more than 120,000 public chains, plus five with anomalous nucleotide sharing. The clones in this table, taken by TCRdb from immuneACCESS, are in-frame only. Not every clone is retained; where verified, under half of the shortfall comes from an unresolved V gene, and the cause of the rest is unknown. The DNA gave D and trimming, while V, J and clone size come from that table. For this sample the table gives 150,000 to 250,000 clones, of which 85% were detected only once. About 2.2% of the sample comes from the top ten.

The cohort was made up of 500 to 850 healthy bone marrow donors. All cohort members were sampled while nominally healthy, although unrecorded immune exposures were likely present. The donor was CMV seronegative and was included in the group of a few hundred seronegative cohort members. Each donor provided a peripheral blood sample, and peripheral blood mononuclear cells were used for TCR beta sequencing. The Qiagen DNeasy Blood Extraction Kit was used to extract genomic DNA from the blood cell samples. Between the V and J ends, shortened by 8 bases and 8 bases respectively, the junction contains 11 bases. The CDR3 runs 11 residues from the cysteine to the phenylalanine. CDR3 DNA is the only sequence kept; it has 33 bases, read in frame from the first base. CDR1 and CDR2 are read off the germline V gene (reference sequence) as SEHNR and FQNEAQ. Results the study describes overall, beyond this receptor: Immune exposure information for the cohort was limited to CMV serostatus. Because the 87-base-pair reads could not distinguish some IMGT-functional V segments, including TRBV6-2 and TRBV6-3, those segments were excluded. A further reported finding was that TCR beta sequences accurately predicted the HLA-A and HLA-B alleles for most subjects in the first cohort. In a later genetic analysis, a missense DCLRE1C variant was associated with V-gene and J-gene trimming of TCR beta chains, and the association was replicated in an independent cohort. HLA typing was unavailable for some donors at each locus, so association tests used only the typed subset. According to a later analysis, TCR association rates differed among HLA loci, with DRB1 alleles showing the most associated TCRs and HLA-C alleles showing the fewest. Several of the top co-occurrence clusters appeared to be linked to parvovirus B19, influenza, CMV and Epstein-Barr virus, according to a later analysis. Most TCR sequences were seen in very few donors, while some public TCRs were found in many individuals. Cytomegalovirus status was reported to be diagnosed by the classifier with high specificity and sensitivity in both the original and validation cohorts. A total of about 150 TCR beta chains were listed by the study as associated with cytomegalovirus. When HLA alleles, especially DR and DQ, strongly co-occurred, TCR associations were difficult to assign to individual alleles. A later analysis associated approximately 17,000 TCR beta sequences with specific HLA alleles at a false discovery rate of 0.05. Correlated functional status among segregating V segments might reflect linkage disequilibrium, but an unknown experimental factor could not be ruled out. Presence/absence analyses assumed roughly uniform sequencing depth across donors, an assumption that may not hold. The sequencing pipeline was judged likely to have produced a cluster of highly shared sequence variants as a technical artifact. A later genetic analysis reported fewer N-insertions in productive TCRs among donors in an Asian-associated ancestry cluster than the approximately 670-donor mean. In an earlier analysis of about 600 of the donors, most TCR beta V segments appeared in productive rearrangements about 87% or about 30% of the time, broadly matching IMGT annotations. Only TCR beta chains were sequenced in this cohort, and the absence of alpha or paired-chain data limited detectable features. In vitro tests confirmed that three of the cytomegalovirus-associated TCR beta chains recognize cytomegalovirus antigens. In a later analysis, most CMV-associated TCR beta chains were found to appear HLA-restricted, with HLA associations seemingly driven largely by CMV exposure. The authors suggested that the approach could potentially be generalized to other disease states and immunological phenotypes. In a later analysis, HLA-associated TCR beta chains were found to be more clonally expanded and to have lower generation probabilities than equally common non-associated chains. About 17 rarely observed V segments, including chromosome 9 orphons, were excluded from the earlier analysis of some 590 of the donors because counts were too low.

The clonotype was recovered from a woman in her forties or fifties in good health and CMV-seronegative. The sample consisted of PBMCs. The chain is encoded by TRBV7-9 joined to TRBJ2-3, and TRBD1 may be the D gene, going by 6 matching bases. The CDR3 in this case is CASAEQGTQYF. The nucleotide sequence is TGTGCCAGCGCGGAACAGGGTACGCAGTATTTT.